This TCR beta chain was recorded in a study of CD4 T cells in relation to SARS-CoV-2 and coronaviruses. J lost 1 base, V lost 8 bases, and 1 base had no gene match. The germline gives CDR1 SGHTA, CDR2 FQGNSA. The CDR3 covers 13 residues. The unexposed donors gave CD4+ T cells in about 2011-2018, prior to COVID-19. The cells were cultured for around ten days before CD4+ T cells were isolated. Unexposed-donor CD4+ T cells were probed with SARS-CoV-2 S/N and four cold-coronavirus spikes, cells permitting. Cultures held under 2.5 million PBMCs per well with around 9.7 IU/ml IL-2. Clones were sequenced by immunoSEQ multiplex PCR, and TCRdb holds only the in-frame ones, with some missing. The profile covers tens of thousands of clones, with 60% to 85% appearing a single time and about 17% taken by the ten largest. A note on this clone: The antigen is unknown.

The sequenced sample was CD4+ T cells from PBMCs, cultured in vitro. V and J are TRBV7-2 and TRBJ2-5; 10 bases are shared with TRBD1. The receptor was derived from a human donor in good health. CDR3 DNA: TGTGCCAGCCGGGACAGGGGCCAAGAGACCCAGTACTTC. As protein: CASRDRGQETQYF.